This T cell receptor (beta chain) was obtained from a study of T cell repertoires in cytomegalovirus infection (dated by TCRdb to about 2019). Turning to the overall study: Alongside well-studied HLA-B-restricted epitopes, the peptide stimulations were aimed at recently identified HLA-C-restricted CMV epitopes, whose presentation resists viral immunomodulation. Donor HLA type was relevant to the analysis, because carriage of CMV infection together with the matching HLA type was indicated by public TCR beta signatures.

The intended sense of this specimen's treatment or condition label: in vitro stimulation with specific CMV peptide epitopes to enrich CMV-specific T cells. With regard to this clonotype: Its antigen target is currently unknown. No much larger clonotype is one base removed from it; base qualities were not supplied.

The junction carries 12 bases between V and J, which are trimmed by 3 bases and 2 bases respectively. The CDR3 numbers 14 residues from cysteine through phenylalanine. The DNA shown is the 42-base CDR3, in frame from base 1. The germline V gene (reference sequence) sets CDR1 to SGHKS and CDR2 to YYEKEE. Broad study findings and their caveats: In the ex vivo response, HLA-C-restricted CMV-specific TCR beta clonotypes were dominant, and in two of eight donors the single most frequent clonotype came from this HLA-C-restricted group. In both this cohort and an independent roughly 400-donor cohort, the cumulative frequency of public TCR beta family members distinguished carriers of CMV infection plus the relevant HLA type.

The sequencing machine was an Illumina HiSeq 1500. TCRdb cleaned the public reads at Q25 with fastp, built clones with MiXCR and kept in-frame beta chains. For every CDR3 protein sequence, its rows merge into one entry that carries the most common genes and DNA. The sample table records hundreds of thousands of distinct CDR3 sequences; about 44% of these occur just once. Together, the top ten hold roughly two fifths of the sample. The specimen comprised cultured PBMCs, sampled from culture after CMV antigen stimulation. The receptor was isolated from a human donor in good health (CMV status not recorded). Some clones in this sample may be carry-over from other donors' samples. This chain is built from TRBV5-5 and TRBJ2-7, with TRBD1 perhaps the D gene, on 6 matching bases. The nucleotide sequence reads as follows: TGTGCCAGCAGCTCCCAAACAGGGCCCTACGAGCAGTACTTC. This codes for CASSSQTGPYEQYF. When the CDR3 is completed using the reference TRBV5-5 and TRBJ2-7 genes on either side, the full variable domain is DAGVTQSPTHLIKTRGQQVTLRCSPISGHKSVSWYQQVLGQGPQFIFQYYEKEERGRGNFPDRFSARQFPNYSSELNVNALLLGDSALYLCASSSQTGPYEQYFGPGTRLTVT.